The source of this T cell receptor (beta chain) is a study of cytomegalovirus exposure and HLA in healthy donors. The donors formed part of the approximately 120-subject validation cohort, distinct from the roughly 660-subject first cohort. Findings of the study overall: Reported performance of the classifier showed diagnosis of cytomegalovirus status with high specificity and sensitivity. CMV antigen specificity of a few CMV-associated chains was confirmed in vitro. Cytomegalovirus-associated TCR beta chains were listed, numbering 164.

Profiled with immunoSEQ multiplex PCR; TCRdb holds only in-frame clones, not every one. The sample shows roughly 120,000 clones, around 94% of them seen only once. Of note for this clone: Its antigen is undetermined.

The V gene's germline CDR1 is GTSNPN and CDR2 SVGIG (reference sequence). Between the trimmed V and J ends, which lost 3 bases and 3 bases, there was a span of 15 bases. This CDR3 has 15 residues. Material for sequencing was PBMCs. This TCR was recovered from a woman under 30 in good health and CMV-seronegative. V gene TRBV30 combines with J gene TRBJ1-5; D not certain. CDR3 in DNA: TGTGCCTGGAGCCCCCTGGGCAGTGACAATCAGCCCCAGCATTTT. This encodes CAWSPLGSDNQPQHF.